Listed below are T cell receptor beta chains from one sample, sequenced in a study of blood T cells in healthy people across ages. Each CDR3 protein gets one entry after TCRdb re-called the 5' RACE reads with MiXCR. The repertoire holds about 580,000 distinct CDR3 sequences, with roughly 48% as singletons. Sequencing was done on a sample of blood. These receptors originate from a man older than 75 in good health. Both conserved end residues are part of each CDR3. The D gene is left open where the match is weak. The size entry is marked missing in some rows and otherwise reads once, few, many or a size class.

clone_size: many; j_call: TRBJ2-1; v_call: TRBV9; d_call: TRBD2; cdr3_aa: CASSVDLREDEQFF; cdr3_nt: TGTGCCAGCAGCGTAGATTTGCGGGAGGATGAGCAGTTCTTC
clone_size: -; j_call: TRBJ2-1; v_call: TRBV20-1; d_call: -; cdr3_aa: CSAGAGNEQFF; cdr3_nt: TGCAGTGCTGGCGCGGGAAATGAGCAGTTCTTC
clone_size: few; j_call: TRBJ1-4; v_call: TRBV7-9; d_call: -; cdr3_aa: CASSLSPGTNEKLFF; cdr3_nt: TGTGCCAGCAGCTTGTCCCCCGGAACTAATGAAAAACTGTTTTTT
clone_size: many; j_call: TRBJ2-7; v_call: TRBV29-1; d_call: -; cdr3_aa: CSVSGPKGSYEQYF; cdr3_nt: TGCAGCGTCTCGGGCCCAAAGGGGTCCTACGAGCAGTACTTC
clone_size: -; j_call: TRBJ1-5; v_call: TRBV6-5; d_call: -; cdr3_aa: CASRGTGNNQPQHF; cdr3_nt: TGTGCCAGCAGGGGAACAGGAAACAATCAGCCCCAGCATTTT
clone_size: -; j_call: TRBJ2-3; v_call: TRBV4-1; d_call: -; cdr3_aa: CASSPHGPSTDTQYF; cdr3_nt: TGCGCCAGCAGCCCCCATGGTCCTAGCACAGATACGCAGTATTTT
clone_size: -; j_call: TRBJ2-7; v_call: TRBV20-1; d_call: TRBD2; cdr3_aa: CSARPSGSYSYEQYF; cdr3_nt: TGCAGTGCTAGACCCAGCGGGAGCTACTCCTACGAGCAGTACTTC
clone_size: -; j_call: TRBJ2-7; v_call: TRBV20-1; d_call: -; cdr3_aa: CSARNLLQGFVEKQYF; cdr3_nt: TGCAGTGCTAGAAATCTTTTACAGGGATTCGTCGAGAAGCAGTACTTC
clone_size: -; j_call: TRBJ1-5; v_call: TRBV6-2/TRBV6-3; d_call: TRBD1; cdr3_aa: CASSPILRTGVYQPQHF; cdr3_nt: TGTGCCAGCAGTCCCATACTCCGGACAGGGGTTTATCAGCCCCAGCATTTT
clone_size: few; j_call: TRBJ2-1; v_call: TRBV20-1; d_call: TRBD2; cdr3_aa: CSARDVGGHEQFF; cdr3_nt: TGCAGTGCTAGAGATGTGGGAGGGCATGAGCAGTTCTTC
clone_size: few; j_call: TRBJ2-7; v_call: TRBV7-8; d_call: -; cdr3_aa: CASSLRDGPTYEQYF; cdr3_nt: TGTGCCAGCAGCTTAAGGGACGGTCCCACCTACGAGCAGTACTTC
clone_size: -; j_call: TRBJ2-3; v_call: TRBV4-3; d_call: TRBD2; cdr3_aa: CASSQEWKAPGLAGSTDTQYF; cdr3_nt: TGCGCCAGCAGCCAAGAGTGGAAAGCTCCGGGACTAGCGGGAAGCACAGATACGCAGTATTTT
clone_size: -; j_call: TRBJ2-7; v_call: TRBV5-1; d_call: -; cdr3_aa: CASNSGTWKEREQYF; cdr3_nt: TGCGCCAGCAACTCCGGGACATGGAAGGAGCGCGAGCAGTACTTC
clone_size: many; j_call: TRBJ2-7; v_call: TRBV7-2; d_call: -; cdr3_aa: CASSSGPLEQYF; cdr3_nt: TGTGCCAGCAGTTCGGGGCCCCTCGAGCAGTACTTC
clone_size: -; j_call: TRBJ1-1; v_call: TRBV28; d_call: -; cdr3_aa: CASIPRRGLNTEAFF; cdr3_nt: TGTGCCAGCATCCCTAGGAGGGGTTTGAACACTGAAGCTTTCTTT
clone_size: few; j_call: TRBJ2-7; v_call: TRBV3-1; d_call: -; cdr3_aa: CASSQVPPGIPAEQYF; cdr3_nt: TGTGCCAGCAGCCAAGTCCCGCCGGGGATACCGGCCGAGCAGTACTTC
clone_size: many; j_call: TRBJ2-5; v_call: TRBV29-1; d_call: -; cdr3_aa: CSVEGLRETQYF; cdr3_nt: TGCAGCGTTGAGGGTCTACGGGAGACCCAGTACTTC
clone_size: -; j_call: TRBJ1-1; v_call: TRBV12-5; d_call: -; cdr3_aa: CASGLPLNTEAFF; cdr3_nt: TGTGCTAGTGGTTTGCCCCTTAACACTGAAGCTTTCTTT
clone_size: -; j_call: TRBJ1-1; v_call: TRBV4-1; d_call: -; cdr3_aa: CASSQEEGRGEAFF; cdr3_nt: TGCGCCAGCAGCCAAGAAGAAGGGAGAGGTGAAGCTTTCTTT
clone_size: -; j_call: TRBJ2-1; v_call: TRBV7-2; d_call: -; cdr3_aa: CASSLEAPNLYNEQFF; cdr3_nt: TGTGCCAGCAGCTTAGAGGCTCCGAACTTATACAATGAGCAGTTCTTC
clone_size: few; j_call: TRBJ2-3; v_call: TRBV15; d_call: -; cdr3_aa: CATSRDDTQYF; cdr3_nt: TGTGCCACCAGCAGAGATGATACGCAGTATTTT
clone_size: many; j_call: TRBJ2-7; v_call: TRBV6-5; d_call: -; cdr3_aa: CASSDASVLEQYF; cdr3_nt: TGTGCCAGCAGTGACGCCTCCGTCCTGGAGCAGTACTTC
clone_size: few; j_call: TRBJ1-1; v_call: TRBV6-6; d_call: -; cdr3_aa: CASKKGDTEAFF; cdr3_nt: TGTGCCAGTAAAAAGGGGGACACTGAAGCTTTCTTT
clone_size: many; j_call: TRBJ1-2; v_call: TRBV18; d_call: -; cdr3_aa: CASSPPEAVANGYTF; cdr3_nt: TGTGCCAGCTCACCACCGGAGGCAGTGGCGAATGGCTACACCTTC
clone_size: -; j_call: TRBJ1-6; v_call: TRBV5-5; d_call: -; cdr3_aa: CASSLGAVDNSPLHF; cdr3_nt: TGTGCCAGCAGCTTGGGAGCCGTTGATAATTCACCCCTCCACTTT
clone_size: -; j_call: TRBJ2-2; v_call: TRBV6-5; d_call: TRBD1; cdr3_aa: CASSLTGAYTGELFF; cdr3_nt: TGTGCCAGCAGCCTGACAGGGGCGTACACCGGGGAGCTGTTTTTT
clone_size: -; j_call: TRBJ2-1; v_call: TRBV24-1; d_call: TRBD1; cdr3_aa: CATSDPRWQGAYNEQFF; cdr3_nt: TGTGCCACCAGTGATCCACGATGGCAGGGGGCCTACAATGAGCAGTTCTTC
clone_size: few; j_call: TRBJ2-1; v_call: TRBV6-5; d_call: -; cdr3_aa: CASSYSRGGEQFF; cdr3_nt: TGTGCCAGCAGTTACTCTCGGGGCGGTGAGCAGTTCTTC
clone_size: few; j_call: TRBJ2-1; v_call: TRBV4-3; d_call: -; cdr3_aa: CASSQVRSAYSYNEQFF; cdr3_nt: TGCGCCAGCAGCCAAGTTCGGAGCGCATACTCCTACAATGAGCAGTTCTTC
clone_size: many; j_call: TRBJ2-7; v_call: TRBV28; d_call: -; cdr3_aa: CASSRPLSYEQYF; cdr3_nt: TGTGCCAGCAGTAGACCCCTCTCCTACGAGCAGTACTTC
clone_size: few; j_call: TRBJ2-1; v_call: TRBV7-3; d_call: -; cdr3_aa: CASSPRGSRDEQFF; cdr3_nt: TGTGCCAGCAGCCCGAGGGGGAGTAGGGATGAGCAGTTCTTC